The TCR beta chain described here comes from a study of blood T cell repertoires in COVID-19. Across the whole study: Samples of COVID-19 (acute and convalescent) were obtained from the United States, Italy and Spain.

Authors' methods: Cell counts per sample came from amplifying reference gene primers. Sequencing used immunoSEQ multiplex PCR; TCRdb keeps in-frame clones, though not all of them. D and trimming were read from the DNA, whereas the V and J calls and clone size are those reported in that table. The sample includes 190,000 or so clones, approximately 81% seen only once; the top ten take roughly a sixth. Those who participated ranged in age from roughly 18 to 90 years and resided in about two dozen US areas. Donors in Cohort 3 counted as recovered after two negative PCRs, clearance, or symptom resolution. The germline V and J ends were trimmed by 4 bases and 2 bases, with 9 bases remaining between them. The CDR3 covers 14 residues. Germline V lookup: CDR1 MGHRA, CDR2 YSYEKL.

The chain carries TRBV4-1 and TRBJ2-1; D might be TRBD2 (6 bases). Sequenced: PBMCs or T cells enriched from blood (not recorded which). This sequence originates from a man aged 40-55 years who had recovered from COVID-19. CDR3 bases: TGCGCCAGCAGCCGGGCGGGACCCTACAATGAGCAGTTCTTC. Translated, it gives CASSRAGPYNEQFF.